The 4 T cell receptor beta chains below come from one sample, sequenced in a study of shared clonotypes between healthy human individuals. Measured with immunoSEQ multiplex PCR; TCRdb has only the in-frame clones, and not every one. The table has roughly 1 million clones, 75% to 85% seen once. The specimen sequenced was memory CD4+ T cells from PBMCs. Subset indicated: CD45RA-negative fraction. These receptors originate from a man aged 18 to 29 in good health. Some clones in this sample may be carry-over from other donors' samples.

This clone was detected only once. The rearrangement links TRBV2 to TRBJ1-2; 9 bases agree with TRBD1. Germline values: CDR1 SNHLY, CDR2 FYNNEI. The trim removed 4 bases at V and 3 bases at J, leaving 3 bases unmatched. The CDR3 spans 14 residues. CDR3 coding DNA: TGTGCCAGCAGTGGACAGGGGGGGGACTATGGCTACACCTTC. Translated, it gives CASSGQGGDYGYTF. Drawing the rest from reference TRBV2 and TRBJ1-2, the complete variable domain is EPEVTQTPSHQVTQMGQEVILRCVPISNHLYFYWYRQILGQKVEFLVSFYNNEISEKSEIFDDQFSVERPDGSNFTLKIRSTKLEDSAMYFCASSGQGGDYGYTFGSGTRLTVV.

The genes are TRBV7-2 and TRBJ2-7, with 8 bases aligning to TRBD1. Germline V gives CDR1 SGHTA, CDR2 FQGNSA. CDR3 length: 15 residues. The V gene end was trimmed by 6 bases and the J gene end by 1 base; junction bases not matched to a gene: 8. The CDR3: CASSPDRGKSYEQYF. CDR3 DNA sequence: TGTGCCAGCAGTCCAGACAGGGGAAAATCCTACGAGCAGTACTTC.

The chain couples TRBV28 to TRBJ2-2, with 7 bases matching TRBD2. Per germline, CDR1 MDHEN and CDR2 SYDVKM. The CDR3 totals 15 residues. V gave up 6 bases and J gave up 1 base; unmatched junction bases: 5. CDR3 in DNA: TGTGCCAGCAGCCCCCCTAGCGGGAACACCGGGGAGCTGTTTTTT. Its translation is CASSPPSGNTGELFF.

This chain joins TRBV5-1 and TRBJ1-4; tentative D call: TRBD1 (6 bases). This CDR3 spans 15 amino acids. V shed 0 bases and J shed 6 bases, with 12 bases lying between them. Germline V gene sequence: CDR1 SGHRS, CDR2 YFSETQ. The CDR3 DNA reads TGCGCCAGCAGCTTGGTCACGGGGGCATATGAAAAACTGTTTTTT. This gives the protein CASSLVTGAYEKLFF.